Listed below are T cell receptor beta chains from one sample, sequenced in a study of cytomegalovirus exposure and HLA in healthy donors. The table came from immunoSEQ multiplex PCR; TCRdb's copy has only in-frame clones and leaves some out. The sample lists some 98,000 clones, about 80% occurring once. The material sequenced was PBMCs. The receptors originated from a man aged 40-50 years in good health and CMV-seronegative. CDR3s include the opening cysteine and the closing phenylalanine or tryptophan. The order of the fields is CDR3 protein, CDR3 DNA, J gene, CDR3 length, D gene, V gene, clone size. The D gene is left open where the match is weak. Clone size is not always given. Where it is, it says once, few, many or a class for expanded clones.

CDR3: CASSRYSGRAADEQFF
DNA: TGTGCCAGCAGCCGGTATAGCGGGAGGGCAGCTGATGAGCAGTTCTTC
J: TRBJ2-1
length: 16
D: TRBD2
V: TRBV14
size: -

CDR3: CSSSRRVMNTEAFF
DNA: TGTTCCAGCAGCCGGCGGGTCATGAACACTGAAGCTTTCTTT
J: TRBJ1-1
length: 14
D: -
V: TRBV7-9
size: -

CDR3: CASSRLAGDGETQYF
DNA: TGCGCCAGCAGCCGACTAGCGGGAGACGGGGAGACCCAGTACTTC
J: TRBJ2-5
length: 15
D: TRBD2
V: TRBV5-1
size: -

CDR3: CASSLESGRTNEQFF
DNA: TGTGCCAGCAGCTTAGAGAGCGGGAGGACTAATGAGCAGTTCTTC
J: TRBJ2-1
length: 15
D: TRBD2
V: TRBV11-3
size: -

CDR3: CASSYDSTYNSPLHF
DNA: TGTGCCAGCAGCTACGACAGCACCTATAATTCACCCCTCCACTTT
J: TRBJ1-6
length: 15
D: -
V: TRBV5-4
size: -

CDR3: CASSWGQDLYEQYF
DNA: TGTGCCAGCAGTTGGGGACAGGACTTGTACGAGCAGTACTTC
J: TRBJ2-7
length: 14
D: TRBD1
V: TRBV6-5
size: -

CDR3: CASSASPSYSGSPYEQYF
DNA: TGTGCCAGCAGTGCGTCACCCAGCTATAGCGGGAGCCCCTACGAGCAGTACTTC
J: TRBJ2-7
length: 18
D: TRBD2
V: TRBV2
size: -

CDR3: CASSLEATNNNEQFF
DNA: TGTGCCAGCAGCTTGGAAGCGACCAATAACAATGAGCAGTTCTTC
J: TRBJ2-1
length: 15
D: -
V: TRBV5-4
size: -

CDR3: CASSLVGTSGYEQYF
DNA: TGTGCCAGCAGCTTAGTTGGGACTAGCGGCTACGAGCAGTACTTC
J: TRBJ2-7
length: 15
D: TRBD2
V: TRBV7-2
size: -

CDR3: CASSSGRGRSYEQYF
DNA: TGTGCCAGCAGCAGCGGACGGGGTCGCTCCTACGAGCAGTACTTC
J: TRBJ2-7
length: 15
D: -
V: TRBV11-2
size: -

CDR3: CASSLDRDNEQFF
DNA: TGTGCCAGCAGCTTAGATCGCGACAATGAGCAGTTCTTC
J: TRBJ2-1
length: 13
D: -
V: TRBV11-2
size: -

CDR3: CASSSPEGQGLLSDEQYF
DNA: TGTGCCAGCAGCTCCCCCGAGGGACAGGGGCTCTTGTCAGACGAGCAGTACTTC
J: TRBJ2-7
length: 18
D: TRBD1
V: TRBV7-2
size: -

CDR3: CASSEPKNNVDTQYF
DNA: TGTGCCAGCAGTGAACCAAAAAACAACGTCGATACGCAGTATTTT
J: TRBJ2-3
length: 15
D: -
V: TRBV2
size: -

CDR3: CASSVSWGPWQGAREQYF
DNA: TGTGCCAGCAGTGTGAGTTGGGGGCCTTGGCAGGGGGCGCGAGAGCAGTACTTC
J: TRBJ2-7
length: 18
D: TRBD1
V: TRBV2
size: -

CDR3: CASSPSSAETQYF
DNA: TGTGCCAGCTCACCTTCTAGCGCGGAGACCCAGTACTTC
J: TRBJ2-5
length: 13
D: -
V: TRBV18
size: -

CDR3: CASRPRGNTEAFF
DNA: TGTGCCAGCAGACCCCGGGGGAACACTGAAGCTTTCTTT
J: TRBJ1-1
length: 13
D: -
V: TRBV5-8
size: -

CDR3: CASSQGQGAETQYF
DNA: TGTGCCAGCAGCCAGGGACAGGGGGCAGAGACCCAGTACTTC
J: TRBJ2-5
length: 14
D: TRBD1
V: TRBV27
size: -

CDR3: CATSRDRGGANEKLFF
DNA: TGTGCCACCAGCAGAGATAGGGGGGGGGCTAATGAAAAACTGTTTTTT
J: TRBJ1-4
length: 16
D: -
V: TRBV15
size: -

CDR3: CVSGDRMATEAFF
DNA: TGTGTCAGCGGGGACAGGATGGCCACTGAAGCTTTCTTT
J: TRBJ1-1
length: 13
D: TRBD1
V: TRBV7-9
size: once

CDR3: CASSPGQGGTPLHF
DNA: TGCGCCAGCAGCCCGGGACAGGGTGGGACACCCCTCCACTTT
J: TRBJ1-6
length: 14
D: TRBD1
V: TRBV7-2
size: -

CDR3: CAISSGQGAKTQYF
DNA: TGTGCCATCAGTTCCGGACAGGGGGCAAAGACCCAGTACTTC
J: TRBJ2-5
length: 14
D: TRBD1
V: TRBV10-3
size: -

CDR3: CASSFAGQRGNTIYF
DNA: TGTGCCAGCAGCTTTGCCGGACAGCGTGGAAACACCATATATTTT
J: TRBJ1-3
length: 15
D: -
V: TRBV7-9
size: -

CDR3: CASSQLFGSSYNEQFF
DNA: TGTGCCAGCAGCCAACTATTTGGGAGCTCCTACAATGAGCAGTTCTTC
J: TRBJ2-1
length: 16
D: -
V: TRBV4-2
size: -

CDR3: CSVGVAGGAGELFF
DNA: TGCAGCGTTGGGGTAGCGGGAGGGGCCGGGGAGCTGTTTTTT
J: TRBJ2-2
length: 14
D: TRBD2
V: TRBV29-1
size: -

CDR3: CSVQREGKAFF
DNA: TGCAGCGTCCAAAGGGAGGGAAAAGCTTTCTTT
J: TRBJ1-1
length: 11
D: -
V: TRBV29-1
size: -

CDR3: CSGTGTGAQVEQYF
DNA: TGTTCCGGAACAGGGACAGGGGCCCAGGTCGAGCAGTACTTC
J: TRBJ2-7
length: 14
D: TRBD1
V: TRBV7-9
size: -

CDR3: CASSLGGGSNQPQHF
DNA: TGTGCCAGCAGCCTAGGGGGGGGAAGCAATCAGCCCCAGCATTTT
J: TRBJ1-5
length: 15
D: -
V: TRBV7-9
size: -

CDR3: CASIPWFGAEAFF
DNA: TGCGCCAGCATCCCCTGGTTCGGAGCTGAAGCTTTCTTT
J: TRBJ1-1
length: 13
D: -
V: TRBV5-1
size: medium-sized

CDR3: CASSEGLAGGGDTQYF
DNA: TGTGCCAGCAGTGAAGGACTAGCGGGGGGTGGTGATACGCAGTATTTT
J: TRBJ2-3
length: 16
D: TRBD2
V: TRBV2
size: -

CDR3: CASSPRRSGTRRKKSTDTQYF
DNA: TGTGCCAGCAGTCCCCGGCGATCCGGGACTAGGAGAAAAAAAAGCACAGATACGCAGTATTTT
J: TRBJ2-3
length: 21
D: TRBD2
V: TRBV28
size: few

CDR3: CSVGGGITYGYTF
DNA: TGCAGCGTTGGCGGAGGGATCACCTATGGCTACACCTTC
J: TRBJ1-2
length: 13
D: -
V: TRBV29-1
size: -

CDR3: CASSLNTGEYEQYF
DNA: TGTGCCAGCAGCTTAAATACTGGAGAGTACGAGCAGTACTTC
J: TRBJ2-7
length: 14
D: -
V: TRBV7-9
size: few

CDR3: CASRLDRMGAGELFF
DNA: TGTGCCAGCAGGCTAGACAGGATGGGCGCCGGGGAGCTGTTTTTT
J: TRBJ2-2
length: 15
D: -
V: TRBV6-4
size: -

CDR3: CASSLSGGYEQFF
DNA: TGTGCCAGCAGTTTATCCGGGGGGTATGAGCAGTTCTTC
J: TRBJ2-1
length: 13
D: TRBD2
V: TRBV27
size: -

CDR3: CASSFEAGEDQPQHF
DNA: TGTGCCAGCAGCTTCGAGGCAGGGGAAGATCAGCCCCAGCATTTT
J: TRBJ1-5
length: 15
D: -
V: TRBV11-2
size: -